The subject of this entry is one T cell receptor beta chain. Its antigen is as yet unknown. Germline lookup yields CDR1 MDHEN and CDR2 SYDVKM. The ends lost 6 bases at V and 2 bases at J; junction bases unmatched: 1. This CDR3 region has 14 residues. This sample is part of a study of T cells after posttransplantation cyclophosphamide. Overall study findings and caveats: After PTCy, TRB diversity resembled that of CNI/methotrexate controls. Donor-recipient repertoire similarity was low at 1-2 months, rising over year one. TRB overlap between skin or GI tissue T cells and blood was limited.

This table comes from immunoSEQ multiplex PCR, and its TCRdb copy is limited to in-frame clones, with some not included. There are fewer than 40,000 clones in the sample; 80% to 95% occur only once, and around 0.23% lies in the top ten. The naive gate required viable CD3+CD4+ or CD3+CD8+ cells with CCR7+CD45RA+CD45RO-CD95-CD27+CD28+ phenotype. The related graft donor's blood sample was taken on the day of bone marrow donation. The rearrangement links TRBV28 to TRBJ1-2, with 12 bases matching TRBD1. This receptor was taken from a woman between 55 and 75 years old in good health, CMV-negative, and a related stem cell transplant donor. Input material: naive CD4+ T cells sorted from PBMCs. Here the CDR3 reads CASRGQGANYGYTF. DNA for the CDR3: TGTGCCAGCAGGGGACAGGGGGCGAACTATGGCTACACCTTC.